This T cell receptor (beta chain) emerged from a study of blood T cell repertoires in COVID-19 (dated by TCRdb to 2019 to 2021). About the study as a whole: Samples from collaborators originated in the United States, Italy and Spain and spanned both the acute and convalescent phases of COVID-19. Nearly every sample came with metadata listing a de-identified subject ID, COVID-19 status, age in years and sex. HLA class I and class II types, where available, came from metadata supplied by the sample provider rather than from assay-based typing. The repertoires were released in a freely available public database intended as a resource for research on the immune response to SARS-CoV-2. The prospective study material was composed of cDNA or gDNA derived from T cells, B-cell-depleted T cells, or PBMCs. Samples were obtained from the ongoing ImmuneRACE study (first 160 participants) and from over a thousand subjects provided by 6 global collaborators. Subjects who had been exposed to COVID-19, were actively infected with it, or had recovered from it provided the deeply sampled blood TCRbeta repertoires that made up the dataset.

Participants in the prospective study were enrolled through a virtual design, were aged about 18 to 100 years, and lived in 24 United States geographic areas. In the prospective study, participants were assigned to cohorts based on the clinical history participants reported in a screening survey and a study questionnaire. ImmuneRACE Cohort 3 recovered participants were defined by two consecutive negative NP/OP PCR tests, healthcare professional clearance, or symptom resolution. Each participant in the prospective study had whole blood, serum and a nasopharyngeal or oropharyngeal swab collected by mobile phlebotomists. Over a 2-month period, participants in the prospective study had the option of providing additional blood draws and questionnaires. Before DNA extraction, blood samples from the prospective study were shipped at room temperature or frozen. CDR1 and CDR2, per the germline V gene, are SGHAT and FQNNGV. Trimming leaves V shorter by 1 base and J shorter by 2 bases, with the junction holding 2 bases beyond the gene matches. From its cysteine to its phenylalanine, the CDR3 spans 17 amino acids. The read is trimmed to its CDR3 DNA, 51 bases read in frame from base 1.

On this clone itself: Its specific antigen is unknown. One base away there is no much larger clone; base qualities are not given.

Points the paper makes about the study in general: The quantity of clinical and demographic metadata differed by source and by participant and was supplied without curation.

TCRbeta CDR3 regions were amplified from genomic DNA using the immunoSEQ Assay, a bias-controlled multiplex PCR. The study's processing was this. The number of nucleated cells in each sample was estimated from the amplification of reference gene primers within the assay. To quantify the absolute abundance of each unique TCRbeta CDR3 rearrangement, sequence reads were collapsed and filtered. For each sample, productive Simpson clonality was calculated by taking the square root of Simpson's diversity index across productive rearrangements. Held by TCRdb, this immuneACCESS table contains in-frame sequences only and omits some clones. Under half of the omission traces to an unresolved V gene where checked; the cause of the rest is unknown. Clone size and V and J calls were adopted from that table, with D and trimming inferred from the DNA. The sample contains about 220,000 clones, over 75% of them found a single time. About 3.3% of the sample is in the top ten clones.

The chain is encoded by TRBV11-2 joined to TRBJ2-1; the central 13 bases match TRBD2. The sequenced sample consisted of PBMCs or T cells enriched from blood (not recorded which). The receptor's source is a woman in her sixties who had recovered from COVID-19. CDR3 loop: CASSLGLAGGPYNEQFF. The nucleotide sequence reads TGTGCCAGCAGCTTAGGACTAGCGGGAGGACCCTACAATGAGCAGTTCTTC.